Included here is one TCR beta chain sequence, with context. Its antigen is unknown. The data were obtained in a study of CD8+CD57+ T cells in acquired aplastic anemia. Using genomic DNA as the template, TCR beta VDJ and CDR3 profiling was carried out. MiXCR, run by TCRdb on the reads, gives a single entry per CDR3 protein. The sample contains 15,000 to 20,000 distinct CDR3 sequences, roughly 37% of which appear only once. Patients sequenced had flow cytometry evidence of CD8+CD57+ cell expansion. All patients were therapy-naive when blood was sampled. A bead-enriched population of CD8+CD57+ cells gave a mean 1.6 ug DNA. Whole-study results and caveats: The diversity of CD8+CD57+ cells in patients was lower than that of total CD4+ and CD8+ pools. In common between the patients and the controls were approximately 28 CD8+ CDR3 sequences.

The sample comprised CD8+CD57+ T cells sorted from PBMCs. This sample's subset: bead-enriched CD8+CD57+ effector memory T cells from SAA patients. The origin of this receptor is a human donor with aplastic anemia.

CDR3 sequence (DNA): TGTGCCAGTAGTATTTCAATATACGATAATTCACCCCTCCACTTT. Translated: CASSISIYDNSPLHF. The chain uses TRBV19 and TRBJ1-6; D unclear. The CDR3 runs 15 residues. Germline values: CDR1 LNHDA, CDR2 SQIVND (reference sequence). Trimming stripped 3 bases from V and 5 bases from J, with 11 bases between.